The TCR beta chain under discussion was sequenced for a study of blood T cells in healthy people across ages. Study overall: Capture by template switching was about one barcoded beta molecule per two T cells. General study findings and limits: Diversity estimates drawn from one million T cells were deemed underestimates. The recorded TCR beta diversity per million T cells decreased in a roughly linear manner with age.

Comments on this clonotype: Its antigen remains unknown.

A second 7 to 11 cycle PCR used barcoded and J-beta primers. In TCRdb, the 5' RACE reads were re-called with MiXCR into one record per CDR3 protein. The sample has 910,000 or so distinct CDR3 sequences; roughly 50% are singletons. CDR1 LGHNA and CDR2 YNFKEQ come from the germline V gene. The CDR3 covers 14 residues. Every donor provided 7.5 to 10 milliliters of peripheral blood. The receptor was derived from a woman aged 55-69 years in good health. This chain links TRBV4-2 with TRBJ2-4; tentatively, D is TRBD2 (6 bases). The end of the DNA fits TRBJ2-7 better, so the J call may be wrong. The specimen was blood. CDR3 DNA sequence: TGTGCCAGCAGCCAGGTAGAGGGAGGCTACGAGCAGTACTTC. As protein: CASSQVEGGYEQYF.